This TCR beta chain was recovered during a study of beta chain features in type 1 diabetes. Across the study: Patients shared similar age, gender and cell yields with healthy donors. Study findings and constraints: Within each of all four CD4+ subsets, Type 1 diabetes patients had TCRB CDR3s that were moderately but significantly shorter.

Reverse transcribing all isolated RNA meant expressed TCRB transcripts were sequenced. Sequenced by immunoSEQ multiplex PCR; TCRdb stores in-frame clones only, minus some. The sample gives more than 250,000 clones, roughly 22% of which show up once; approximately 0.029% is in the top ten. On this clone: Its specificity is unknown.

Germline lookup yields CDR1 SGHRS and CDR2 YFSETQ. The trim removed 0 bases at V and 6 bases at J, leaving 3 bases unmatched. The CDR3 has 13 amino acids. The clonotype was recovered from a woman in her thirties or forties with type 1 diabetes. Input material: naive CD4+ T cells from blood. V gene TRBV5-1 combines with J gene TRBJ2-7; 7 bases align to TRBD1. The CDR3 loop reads CASSLAAGGEQYF. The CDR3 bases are TGCGCCAGCAGCTTGGCTGCAGGGGGCGAGCAGTACTTC.